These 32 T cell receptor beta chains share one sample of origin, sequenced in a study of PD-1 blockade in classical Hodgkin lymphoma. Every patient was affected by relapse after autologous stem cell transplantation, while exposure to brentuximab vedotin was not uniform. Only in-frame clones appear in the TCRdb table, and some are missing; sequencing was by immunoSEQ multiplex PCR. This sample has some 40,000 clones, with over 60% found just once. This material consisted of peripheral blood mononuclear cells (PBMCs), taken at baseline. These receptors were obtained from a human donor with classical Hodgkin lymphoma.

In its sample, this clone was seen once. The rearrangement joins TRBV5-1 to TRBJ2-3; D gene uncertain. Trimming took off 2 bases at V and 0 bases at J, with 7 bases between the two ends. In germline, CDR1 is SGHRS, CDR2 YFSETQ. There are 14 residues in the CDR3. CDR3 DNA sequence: TGCGCCAGCAGCTTCCCAACTAGCACAGATACGCAGTATTTT. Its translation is CASSFPTSTDTQYF. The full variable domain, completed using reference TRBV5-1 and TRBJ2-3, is KAGVTQTPRYLIKTRGQQVTLSCSPISGHRSVSWYQQTPGQGLQFLFEYFSETQRNKGNFPGRFSGRQFSNSRSEMNVSTLELGDSALYLCASSFPTSTDTQYFGPGTRLTVL.

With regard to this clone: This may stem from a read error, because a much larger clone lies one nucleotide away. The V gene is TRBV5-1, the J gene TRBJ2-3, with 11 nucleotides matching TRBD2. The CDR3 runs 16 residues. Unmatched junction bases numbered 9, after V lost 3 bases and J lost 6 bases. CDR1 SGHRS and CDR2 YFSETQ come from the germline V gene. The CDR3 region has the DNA TGCGCCAGCAGCTCCACGGGACTAGCGGAAGGTGATACGCAGTATTTT. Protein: CASSSTGLAEGDTQYF.

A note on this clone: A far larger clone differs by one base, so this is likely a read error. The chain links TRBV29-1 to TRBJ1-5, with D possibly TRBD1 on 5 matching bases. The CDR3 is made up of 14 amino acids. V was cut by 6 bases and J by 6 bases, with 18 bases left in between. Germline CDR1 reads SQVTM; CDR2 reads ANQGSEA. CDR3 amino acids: CSVAAGRASQPQHF. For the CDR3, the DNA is TGCAGCGTGGCGGCAGGGCGTGCTTCTCAGCCCCAGCATTTT.

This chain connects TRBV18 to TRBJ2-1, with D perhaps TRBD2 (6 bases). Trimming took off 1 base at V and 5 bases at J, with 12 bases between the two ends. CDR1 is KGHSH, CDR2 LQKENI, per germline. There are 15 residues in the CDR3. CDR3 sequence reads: CASSPQGGGDNEQFF. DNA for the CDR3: TGTGCCAGCTCACCACAGGGTGGAGGGGACAATGAGCAGTTCTTC.

CDR3 sequence reads: CAWRRAGSSYEQYF. The CDR3, as DNA: TGTGCCTGGAGGAGGGCAGGTTCTTCCTACGAGCAGTACTTC. This chain connects TRBV30 to TRBJ2-7; tentatively, D is TRBD2 (5 bases). This CDR3 has 14 residues. V was clipped by 3 bases and J by 1 base, with 13 bases between them. Germline loops: CDR1 GTSNPN, CDR2 SVGIG (reference sequence).

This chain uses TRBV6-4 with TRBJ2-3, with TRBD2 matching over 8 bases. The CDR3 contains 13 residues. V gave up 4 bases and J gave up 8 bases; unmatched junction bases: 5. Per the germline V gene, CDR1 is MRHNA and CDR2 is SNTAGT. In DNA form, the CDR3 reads TGTGCCAGCAGTGGAGCGGGAGAGGGTACGCAGTATTTT. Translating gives CASSGAGEGTQYF.

This CDR3 reads CASSRSGTGSFDAGELFF. Here the CDR3 DNA reads TGTGCCAGCAGCCGCTCCGGGACAGGGAGTTTTGACGCCGGGGAGCTGTTTTTT. The rearrangement links TRBV5-4 to TRBJ2-2; 9 bases are shared with TRBD1. The CDR3 extends over 18 amino acids. After removal of 4 bases from V and 6 bases from J, the junction contained 16 bases not matched to a gene. Germline V lookup: CDR1 SGHNT, CDR2 YYREEE (reference sequence).

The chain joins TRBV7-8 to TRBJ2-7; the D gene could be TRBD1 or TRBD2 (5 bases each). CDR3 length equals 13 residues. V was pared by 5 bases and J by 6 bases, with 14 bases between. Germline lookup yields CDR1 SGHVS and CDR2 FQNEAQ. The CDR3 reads CASSQGRVIEQYF. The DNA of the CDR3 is TGTGCCAGCAGCCAGGGACGGGTTATCGAGCAGTACTTC.

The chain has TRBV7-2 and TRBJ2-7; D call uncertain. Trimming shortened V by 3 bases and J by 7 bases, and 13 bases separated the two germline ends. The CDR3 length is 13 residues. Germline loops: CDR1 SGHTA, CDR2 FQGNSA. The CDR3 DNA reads TGTGCCAGCAGCTTCGCCAGGTTGGGAGAGCAGTACTTC. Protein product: CASSFARLGEQYF.

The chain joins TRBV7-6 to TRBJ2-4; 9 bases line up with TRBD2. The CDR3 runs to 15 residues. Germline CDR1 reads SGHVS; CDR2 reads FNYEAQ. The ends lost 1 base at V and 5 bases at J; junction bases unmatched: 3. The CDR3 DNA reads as TGTGCCAGCAGCTTAGGTAGCGGGGGAGAAAACATTCAGTACTTC. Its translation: CASSLGSGGENIQYF. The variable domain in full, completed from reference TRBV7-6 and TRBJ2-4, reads GAGVSQSPRYKVTKRGQDVALRCDPISGHVSLYWYRQALGQGPEFLTYFNYEAQQDKSGLPNDRFSAERPEGSISTLTIQRTEQRDSAMYRCASSLGSGGENIQYFGAGTRLSVL.

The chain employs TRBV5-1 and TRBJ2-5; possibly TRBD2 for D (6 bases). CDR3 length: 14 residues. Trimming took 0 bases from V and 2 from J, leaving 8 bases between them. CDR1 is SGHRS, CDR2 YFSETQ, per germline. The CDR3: CASSLVGGQETQYF. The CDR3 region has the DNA TGCGCCAGCAGCTTGGTTGGGGGGCAAGAGACCCAGTACTTC.

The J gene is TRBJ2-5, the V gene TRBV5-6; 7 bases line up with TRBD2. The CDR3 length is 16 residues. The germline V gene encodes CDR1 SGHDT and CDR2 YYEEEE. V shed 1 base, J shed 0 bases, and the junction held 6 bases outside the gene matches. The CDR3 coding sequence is TGTGCCAGCAGCTTGATGGGACTACAGTACCAAGAGACCCAGTACTTC. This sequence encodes CASSLMGLQYQETQYF.

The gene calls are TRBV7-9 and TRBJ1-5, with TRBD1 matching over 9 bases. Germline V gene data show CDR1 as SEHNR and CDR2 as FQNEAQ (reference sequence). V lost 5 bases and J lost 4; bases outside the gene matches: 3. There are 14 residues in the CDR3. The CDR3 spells CASSLGTGNQPQHF. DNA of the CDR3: TGTGCCAGCAGCCTCGGGACAGGGAATCAGCCCCAGCATTTT.

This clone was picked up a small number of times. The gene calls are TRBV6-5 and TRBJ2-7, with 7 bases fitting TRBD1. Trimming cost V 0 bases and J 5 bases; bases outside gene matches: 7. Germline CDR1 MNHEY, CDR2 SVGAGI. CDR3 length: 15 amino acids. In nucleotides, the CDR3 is TGTGCCAGCAGTTACTCAGAGGGACAGTTCGACGAGCAGTACTTC. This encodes CASSYSEGQFDEQYF.

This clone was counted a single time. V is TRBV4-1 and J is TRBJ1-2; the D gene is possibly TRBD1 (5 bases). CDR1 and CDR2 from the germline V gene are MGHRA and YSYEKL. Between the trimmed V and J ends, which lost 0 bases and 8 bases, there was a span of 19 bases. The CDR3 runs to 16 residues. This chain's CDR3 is CASSQDPGRAVAGYTF. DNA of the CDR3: TGCGCCAGCAGCCAAGATCCCGGCAGGGCGGTTGCGGGCTACACCTTC.

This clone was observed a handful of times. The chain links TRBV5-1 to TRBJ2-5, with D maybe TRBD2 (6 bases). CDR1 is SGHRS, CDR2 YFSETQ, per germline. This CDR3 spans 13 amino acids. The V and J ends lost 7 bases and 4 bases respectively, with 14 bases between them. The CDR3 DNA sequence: TGCGCCAGCCGCGATGAGGGACTAGAGACCCAGTACTTC. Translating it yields CASRDEGLETQYF. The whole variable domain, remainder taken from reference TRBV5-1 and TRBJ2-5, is KAGVTQTPRYLIKTRGQQVTLSCSPISGHRSVSWYQQTPGQGLQFLFEYFSETQRNKGNFPGRFSGRQFSNSRSEMNVSTLELGDSALYLCASRDEGLETQYFGPGTRLLVL.

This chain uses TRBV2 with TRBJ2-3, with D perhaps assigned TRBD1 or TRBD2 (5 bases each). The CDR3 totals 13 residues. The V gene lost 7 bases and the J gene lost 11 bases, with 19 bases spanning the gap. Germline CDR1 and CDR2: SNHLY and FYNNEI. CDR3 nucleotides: TGTGCCAGCATAGGAACACGAGAGGGGCGGCAGTATTTT. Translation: CASIGTREGRQYF. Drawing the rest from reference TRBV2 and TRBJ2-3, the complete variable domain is EPEVTQTPSHQVTQMGQEVILRCVPISNHLYFYWYRQILGQKVEFLVSFYNNEISEKSEIFDDQFSVERPDGSNFTLKIRSTKLEDSAMYFCASIGTREGRQYFGPGTRLTVL.

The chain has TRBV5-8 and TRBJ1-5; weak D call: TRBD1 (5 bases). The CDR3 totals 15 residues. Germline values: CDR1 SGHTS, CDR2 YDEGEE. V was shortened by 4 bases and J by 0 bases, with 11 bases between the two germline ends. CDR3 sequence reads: CASSIQGYSNQPQHF. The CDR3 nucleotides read TGTGCCAGCAGCATCCAGGGCTATAGCAATCAGCCCCAGCATTTT.

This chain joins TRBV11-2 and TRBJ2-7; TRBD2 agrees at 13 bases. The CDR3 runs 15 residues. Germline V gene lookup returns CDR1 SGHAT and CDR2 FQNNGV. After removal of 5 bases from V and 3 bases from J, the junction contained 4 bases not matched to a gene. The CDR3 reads CASSRGLAGFYEQYF. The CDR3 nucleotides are TGTGCCAGCAGCCGGGGACTAGCGGGATTCTACGAGCAGTACTTC. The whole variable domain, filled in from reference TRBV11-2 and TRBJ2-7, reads EAGVAQSPRYKIIEKRQSVAFWCNPISGHATLYWYQQILGQGPKLLIQFQNNGVVDDSQLPKDRFSAERLKGVDSTLKIQPAKLEDSAVYLCASSRGLAGFYEQYFGPGTRLTVT.

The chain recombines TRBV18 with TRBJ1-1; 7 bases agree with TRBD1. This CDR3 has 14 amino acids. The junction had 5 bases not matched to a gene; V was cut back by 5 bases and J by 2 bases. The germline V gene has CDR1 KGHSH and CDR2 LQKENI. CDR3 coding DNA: TGTGCCAGCTCAGCCGACAGGGCAAACACTGAAGCTTTCTTT. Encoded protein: CASSADRANTEAFF.

CDR3 region: CASSIDRAYGYTF. CDR3 in DNA: TGTGCCAGCAGTATTGACAGGGCCTATGGCTACACCTTC. The rearrangement uses TRBV28 and TRBJ1-2; 7 bases map to TRBD1. CDR1 and CDR2 from the germline V gene are MDHEN and SYDVKM. V was pared by 5 bases and J by 4 bases, with 4 bases of the junction left unmatched. This CDR3 has 13 residues.

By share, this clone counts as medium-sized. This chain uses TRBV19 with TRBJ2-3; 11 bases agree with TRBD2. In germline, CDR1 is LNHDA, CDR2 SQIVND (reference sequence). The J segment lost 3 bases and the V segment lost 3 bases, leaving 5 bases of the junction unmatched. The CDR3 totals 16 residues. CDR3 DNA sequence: TGTGCCAGTAGTATTGGACTAGCGGGCGGAACAGATACGCAGTATTTT. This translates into CASSIGLAGGTDTQYF.

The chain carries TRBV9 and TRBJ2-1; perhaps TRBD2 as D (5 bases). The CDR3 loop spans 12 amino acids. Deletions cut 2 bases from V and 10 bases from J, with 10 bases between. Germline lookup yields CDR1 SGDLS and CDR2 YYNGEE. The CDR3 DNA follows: TGTGCCAGCAGCGTGGGCGGGCCGGAGCAGTTCTTC. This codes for CASSVGGPEQFF.

The CDR3 DNA reads as TGCAGTGCTAGACAGGGGACGGCTTTCTTT. It translates to CSARQGTAFF. The gene calls are TRBV20-1 and TRBJ1-1, with D perhaps TRBD1 (6 bases). The CDR3 consists of 10 residues. Trimming left V 2 bases short and J 11 bases short, with 9 bases between. Germline loops: CDR1 DFQATT, CDR2 SNEGSKA (reference sequence).

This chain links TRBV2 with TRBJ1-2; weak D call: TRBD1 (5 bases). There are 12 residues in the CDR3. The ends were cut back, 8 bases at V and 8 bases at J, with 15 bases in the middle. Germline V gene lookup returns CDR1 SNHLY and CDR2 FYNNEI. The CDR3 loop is CASGGLLGGYTF. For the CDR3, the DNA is TGTGCCAGCGGGGGACTTCTGGGAGGCTACACCTTC.

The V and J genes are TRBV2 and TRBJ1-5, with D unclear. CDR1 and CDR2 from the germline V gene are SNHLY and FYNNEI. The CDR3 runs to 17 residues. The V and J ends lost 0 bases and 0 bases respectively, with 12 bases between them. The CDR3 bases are TGTGCCAGCAGTGAAGCGCAAGTCTGGGATAGCAATCAGCCCCAGCATTTT. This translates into CASSEAQVWDSNQPQHF. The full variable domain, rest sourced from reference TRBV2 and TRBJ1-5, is EPEVTQTPSHQVTQMGQEVILRCVPISNHLYFYWYRQILGQKVEFLVSFYNNEISEKSEIFDDQFSVERPDGSNFTLKIRSTKLEDSAMYFCASSEAQVWDSNQPQHFGDGTRLSIL.

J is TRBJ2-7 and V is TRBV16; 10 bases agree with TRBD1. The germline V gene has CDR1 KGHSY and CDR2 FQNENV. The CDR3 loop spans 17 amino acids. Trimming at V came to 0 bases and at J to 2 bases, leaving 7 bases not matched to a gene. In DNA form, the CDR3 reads TGTGCCAGCAGCCAATCGGACAGGACAGGGGGGGCCTACGAGCAGTACTTC. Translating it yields CASSQSDRTGGAYEQYF.

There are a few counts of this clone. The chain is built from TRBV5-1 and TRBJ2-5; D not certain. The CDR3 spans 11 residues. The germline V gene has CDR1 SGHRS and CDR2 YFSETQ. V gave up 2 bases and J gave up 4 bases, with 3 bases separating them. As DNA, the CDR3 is TGCGCCAGCAGCTTCGGAGAGACCCAGTACTTC. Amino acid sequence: CASSFGETQYF.

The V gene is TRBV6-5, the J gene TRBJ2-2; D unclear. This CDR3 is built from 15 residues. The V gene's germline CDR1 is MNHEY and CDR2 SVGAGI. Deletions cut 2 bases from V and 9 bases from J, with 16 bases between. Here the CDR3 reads CASSYRATSSRELFF. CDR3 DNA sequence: TGTGCCAGCAGTTACCGGGCAACTTCCTCTCGGGAGCTGTTTTTT.

CDR3 sequence: CASSQDLGQIGYTF. CDR3 coding DNA: TGCGCCAGCAGCCAAGATTTAGGCCAGATAGGCTACACCTTC. The chain has TRBV4-1 and TRBJ1-2; unclear D gene. The CDR3 is 14 residues long. V lost 0 bases, J lost 8 bases, and 13 bases lay in between. Germline V CDR1 and CDR2: MGHRA, YSYEKL.

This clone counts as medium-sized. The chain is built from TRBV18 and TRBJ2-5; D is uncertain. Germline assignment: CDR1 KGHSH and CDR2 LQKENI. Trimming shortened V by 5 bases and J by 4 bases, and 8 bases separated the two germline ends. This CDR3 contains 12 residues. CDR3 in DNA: TGTGCCAGCTCAGTCCTGCTAGAGACCCAGTACTTC. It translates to CASSVLLETQYF.

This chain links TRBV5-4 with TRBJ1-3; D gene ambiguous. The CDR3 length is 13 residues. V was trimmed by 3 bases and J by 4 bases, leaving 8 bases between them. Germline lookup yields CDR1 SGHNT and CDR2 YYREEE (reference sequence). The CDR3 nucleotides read TGTGCCAGCAGCTGGTCCTCAGGAAACACCATATATTTT. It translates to CASSWSSGNTIYF.